This entry lists 30 T cell receptor beta chains sequenced from one sample in a study of T cell responses to AZD1222 COVID-19 vaccine. The data were produced by immunoSEQ multiplex PCR, yet TCRdb's version contains in-frame clones alone and is incomplete. The profile covers 150,000 to 160,000 clones, with approximately 90% appearing a single time and 5.5% to 8% taken by the ten largest. The source was peripheral blood, collected after recovery from COVID-19. The receptors stem from an adult who had recovered from COVID-19.

The rearrangement uses TRBV7-2 and TRBJ2-7; D gene unclear. Trimming removed 1 base from V and 4 bases from J, with 5 bases in between. This CDR3 has 12 residues. Germline lookup yields CDR1 SGHTA and CDR2 FQGNSA. CDR3 in amino acids: CASSLGSYEQYF. CDR3 in DNA: TGTGCCAGCAGCTTAGGGAGTTACGAGCAGTACTTC.

J is TRBJ2-7 and V is TRBV6-6, with D possibly matching TRBD2 (6 bases). Trimming removed 7 bases from V and 0 bases from J, with 19 bases in between. Germline loops: CDR1 MNHNY, CDR2 SVGAGI (reference sequence). The CDR3 contains 16 residues. For the CDR3, the DNA is TGTGCCAGCACCCTATCAGGAGGGTCCAGCTCCTACGAGCAGTACTTC. It yields the protein CASTLSGGSSSYEQYF.

V is TRBV9 and J is TRBJ1-1; D is unclear. The germline V and J ends were trimmed by 3 bases and 0 bases, with 6 bases remaining between them. CDR1 SGDLS and CDR2 YYNGEE come from the germline V gene. The CDR3 covers 13 residues. The CDR3 region is CASSELMNTEAFF. Written as DNA, the CDR3 is TGTGCCAGCAGCGAGCTTATGAACACTGAAGCTTTCTTT.

This clone turned up a few times. The genes are TRBV19 and TRBJ2-7, with TRBD1 matching 7 bases. Germline CDR1 is LNHDA and CDR2 is SQIVND (reference sequence). V lost 7 bases and J lost 3; bases outside the gene matches: 6. The CDR3 spans 13 residues. CDR3 sequence reads: CASNSGTDYEQYF. The CDR3 DNA is TGTGCCAGTAATTCTGGGACAGACTACGAGCAGTACTTC.

This clone was seen once. The chain recombines TRBV6-5 with TRBJ1-3; D is possibly TRBD1 (6 bases). The germline CDR1 and CDR2 sequences are MNHEY and SVGAGI. V lost 4 bases and J lost 1, with 14 bases in between. The CDR3 spans 16 residues. The CDR3 sequence: CASSSSQGISGNTIYF. The CDR3 DNA reads as TGTGCCAGCAGTTCCTCCCAGGGGATTTCTGGAAACACCATATATTTT.

The chain employs TRBV11-2 and TRBJ1-1; TRBD1 is a possible D gene (5 bases). Germline V CDR1 and CDR2: SGHAT, FQNNGV. The ends were cut back, 1 base at V and 4 bases at J, with 13 bases in the middle. The CDR3 covers 15 residues. The CDR3 protein is CASSLGSGGITEAFF. The CDR3 bases are TGTGCCAGCAGCTTAGGTTCGGGGGGGATCACTGAAGCTTTCTTT.

This clone was counted a few times. The rearrangement uses TRBV9 and TRBJ1-2; D perhaps matches TRBD1 (6 bases). This CDR3 is built from 14 residues. Germline CDR1 SGDLS, CDR2 YYNGEE. V lost 0 bases and J 6 bases, leaving 12 bases between the germline ends. In DNA form, the CDR3 reads TGTGCCAGCAGCGTAGCAGCACAGGGCGATGGCTACACCTTC. Amino acid sequence: CASSVAAQGDGYTF.

Remarks on this clone: The germline gene is not matched at one end of the junction; a read error may be the cause. The rearrangement joins TRBV7-9 to TRBJ2-5; the match to TRBD1 covers 10 bases. In germline, CDR1 is SEHNR, CDR2 FQNEAQ (reference sequence). The CDR3 contains 14 residues. CDR3 nucleotides: TGTGCCAGCAGCTCTCCGGGACAGGGGCCCCGACTCCACTTC. This gives the protein CASSSPGQGPRLHF.

This chain links TRBV5-8 with TRBJ1-5; D unclear. The CDR3 loop spans 11 amino acids. From germline, CDR1 is SGHTS and CDR2 YDEGEE. V was pared by 4 bases and J by 14 bases, with 13 bases between. The CDR3 protein is CASSLRTQEHF. Here the CDR3 DNA reads TGTGCCAGCAGCCTTAGGACCCAGGAGCATTTT.

The chain recombines TRBV15 with TRBJ2-3; weak D call: TRBD1 (5 bases). The CDR3 loop spans 17 amino acids. V was clipped by 1 base and J by 2 bases, with 16 bases between them. Germline V gene lookup returns CDR1 LNHNV and CDR2 YYDKDF (reference sequence). The CDR3 DNA reads TGTGCCACCAGCAGAGGGATAACAGGTTCCTCCACAGATACGCAGTATTTT. Protein product: CATSRGITGSSTDTQYF.

The rearrangement joins TRBV7-2 to TRBJ2-1; 10 bases align to TRBD2. Germline V lookup: CDR1 SGHTA, CDR2 FQGNSA. V lost 1 base, J lost 6 bases, and 6 bases stayed unmatched. The length of the CDR3 is 16 residues. The CDR3 DNA reads TGTGCCAGCAGCTTAGGGCTAGCGGGAGCCGGCAATGAGCAGTTCTTC. Translating it yields CASSLGLAGAGNEQFF.

The chain is built from TRBV4-1 and TRBJ2-3; the match to TRBD2 covers 8 bases. V lost 2 bases, J lost 2 bases, and 9 bases stayed unmatched. The CDR3 is made up of 17 amino acids. Germline CDR1 MGHRA, CDR2 YSYEKL. The CDR3 loop reads CASSQFRGGRATDTQYF. The CDR3 region has the DNA TGCGCCAGCAGCCAATTTCGGGGGGGTAGGGCCACAGATACGCAGTATTTT.

The chain combines TRBV21-1 with TRBJ1-1. TRBV21-1 counts as a pseudogene. The CDR3 contains 13 residues. The CDR3 nucleotides are TGTGCCAGCAGCCCGGAGAAGAACACTGAAGCTTTCTTT. This codes for CASSPEKNTEAFF.

The chain carries TRBV9 and TRBJ2-2; 9 nucleotides match TRBD2. V was clipped by 0 bases and J by 3 bases; unmatched bases: 3. The germline V gene encodes CDR1 SGDLS and CDR2 YYNGEE. The CDR3 spans 16 residues. For the CDR3, the DNA is TGTGCCAGCAGCGTAGGACTAGCGGAGTACACCGGGGAGCTGTTTTTT. Its protein product is CASSVGLAEYTGELFF.

The genes are TRBV10-2 and TRBJ2-2; no definite D call. CDR1 is WSHSY, CDR2 SAAADI, per germline. V lost 6 bases to trimming and J lost 6 bases, with 11 bases between them. The CDR3 length is 13 residues. Written as DNA, the CDR3 is TGCGCCAGCAGCGTCGCGACCTCCGGGGAGCTGTTTTTT. Translation gives CASSVATSGELFF.

This chain links TRBV5-1 with TRBJ1-1; D call uncertain. Germline loops: CDR1 SGHRS, CDR2 YFSETQ. This CDR3 has 13 residues. Trimming took 3 bases from V and 8 from J, leaving 14 bases between them. The DNA of the CDR3 is TGCGCCAGCAGCTCCCCCCGGCAGGCCGAAGCTTTCTTT. It codes for CASSSPRQAEAFF.

The chain recombines TRBV12-3 or TRBV12-4 with TRBJ2-1; TRBD1 matches at 8 bases. The CDR3 consists of 13 residues. V gave up 11 bases and J gave up 5 bases; unmatched junction bases: 8. The CDR3 spells CACSGTGHNEQFF. For the CDR3, the DNA is TGTGCCTGCTCCGGGACAGGACACAATGAGCAGTTCTTC.

The rearrangement joins TRBV29-1 to TRBJ1-2; TRBD1 is a possible D gene (5 bases). The CDR3 covers 12 residues. Germline-derived CDR1 and CDR2 are SQVTM and ANQGSEA. Trimming cost V 7 bases and J 1 base, with 10 bases left between them. The CDR3 reads CSARGSNYGYTF. CDR3 DNA sequence: TGCAGCGCCCGGGGCAGTAACTATGGCTACACCTTC.

The J gene is TRBJ1-1, the V gene TRBV12-3 or TRBV12-4; weak D call: TRBD1 (6 bases). The V and J ends lost 4 bases and 1 base respectively, with 7 bases between them. The CDR3 sequence is 13 residues long. CDR3 bases: TGTGCCAGCAGTTACAGGGAGAACACTGAAGCTTTCTTT. Protein: CASSYRENTEAFF.

About this clone itself: At the DNA level, this CDR3 is encoded by other sequences in the same sample as well. The chain uses TRBV27 and TRBJ2-7, with D tentatively TRBD1 (6 bases). V was cut by 5 bases and J by 5 bases, with 10 bases left in between. The V gene's germline CDR1 is MNHEY and CDR2 SMNVEV (reference sequence). The CDR3 contains 12 residues. CDR3 region: CASSRQGNEQYF. CDR3 nucleotides: TGTGCCAGCAGTCGTCAGGGGAACGAGCAGTACTTC.

As to this clone: One junction end disagrees with the germline gene, perhaps due to a read error. The genes are TRBV19 and TRBJ1-5; TRBD1 matches at 7 bases. The germline V gene has CDR1 LNHDA and CDR2 SQIVND (reference sequence). The CDR3 extends over 15 amino acids. The CDR3 DNA sequence: TGTGCCAGTAGGTCGACAGGGAATAGCAATCAGCTCCAGCATTTT. Encoded protein: CASRSTGNSNQLQHF.

The chain joins TRBV7-9 to TRBJ1-6; no clear D. Between the trimmed V and J ends, which lost 0 bases and 13 bases, there was a span of 16 bases. This CDR3 contains 15 residues. From germline, CDR1 is SEHNR and CDR2 FQNEAQ (reference sequence). CDR3 residues: CASSLAEAERNPLHF. The CDR3 bases are TGTGCCAGCAGCTTAGCGGAGGCCGAGAGAAATCCCCTCCACTTT.

V usage is TRBV7-8 and J usage is TRBJ1-4, with 7 nucleotides matching TRBD1. Germline CDR1 and CDR2: SGHVS and FQNEAQ. The CDR3 covers 15 residues. With 4 bases clipped from V and 6 bases from J, the junction kept 8 bases outside the gene matches. The CDR3 is CASSSRGTADEKLFF. In DNA form, the CDR3 reads TGTGCCAGCAGCTCACGGGGGACAGCGGATGAAAAACTGTTTTTT.

The chain employs TRBV7-2 and TRBJ2-2; D may be TRBD2 (6 bases). V was shortened by 2 bases and J by 4 bases, with 8 bases between the two germline ends. The CDR3 totals 14 residues. Germline loops: CDR1 SGHTA, CDR2 FQGNSA. The CDR3 coding sequence is TGTGCCAGCAGCTTAAGGGGAGGCACCGGGGAGCTGTTTTTT. Its translation: CASSLRGGTGELFF.

V and J are TRBV2 and TRBJ1-2; D may be TRBD1 (5 bases). Germline CDR1 and CDR2: SNHLY and FYNNEI. This CDR3 spans 14 amino acids. V was pared by 3 bases and J by 1 base, with 9 bases between. CDR3 in DNA: TGTGCCAGCAGTGACAACAGGTTTAACTATGGCTACACCTTC. As protein: CASSDNRFNYGYTF.

The chain couples TRBV3-1 (or the pseudogene TRBV3-2) to TRBJ1-1; 7 bases are a match to TRBD1. Germline CDR1 is LGHDT and CDR2 is YNNKEL (reference sequence). The length of the CDR3 is 16 residues. The V segment lost 1 base and the J segment 1 base; nucleotides outside the gene matches: 6. This CDR3 is CASSQGPTGSNTEAFF. The CDR3 DNA sequence: TGTGCCAGCAGCCAAGGGCCGACAGGGTCGAACACTGAAGCTTTCTTT.

V and J are TRBV2 and TRBJ1-5; the D is unclear. Deletions cut 5 bases from V and 4 bases from J, with 12 bases between. The CDR3 has 14 residues. Germline CDR1 and CDR2: SNHLY and FYNNEI. CDR3 nucleotides: TGTGCCAGCAGTCTCGATGATAATAATCAGCCCCAGCATTTT. Translated: CASSLDDNNQPQHF. Together with reference TRBV2 and TRBJ1-5, the CDR3 gives the full variable domain: EPEVTQTPSHQVTQMGQEVILRCVPISNHLYFYWYRQILGQKVEFLVSFYNNEISEKSEIFDDQFSVERPDGSNFTLKIRSTKLEDSAMYFCASSLDDNNQPQHFGDGTRLSIL.

V gene TRBV2 combines with J gene TRBJ1-2; D gene unclear. This CDR3 contains 15 residues. Germline-derived CDR1 and CDR2 are SNHLY and FYNNEI. V lost 6 bases to trimming and J lost 2 bases, with 16 bases between them. CDR3 DNA sequence: TGTGCCAGCAGGCCGCCTCTCGGCAGAAACTATGGCTACACCTTC. It encodes CASRPPLGRNYGYTF.

The V gene is TRBV29-1, the J gene TRBJ1-4; possible D gene TRBD1, 5 bases. V lost 0 bases and J 7 bases, leaving 18 bases between the germline ends. The CDR3 is made up of 16 amino acids. CDR1 and CDR2 from the germline V gene are SQVTM and ANQGSEA. In nucleotides, the CDR3 is TGCAGCGTTGAAGACCCTGTGGCAGGGAGTCGTGAAAAACTGTTTTTT. Amino acids: CSVEDPVAGSREKLFF.

The chain couples TRBV5-5 to TRBJ2-7, with unresolved D. V lost 0 bases to trimming and J lost 3 bases, with 10 bases between them. Germline lookup yields CDR1 SGHKS and CDR2 YYEKEE (reference sequence). This CDR3 has 14 residues. CDR3 nucleotide sequence: TGTGCCAGCAGCTTGGAAGTCAGGAGCTACGAGCAGTACTTC. Its protein is CASSLEVRSYEQYF.